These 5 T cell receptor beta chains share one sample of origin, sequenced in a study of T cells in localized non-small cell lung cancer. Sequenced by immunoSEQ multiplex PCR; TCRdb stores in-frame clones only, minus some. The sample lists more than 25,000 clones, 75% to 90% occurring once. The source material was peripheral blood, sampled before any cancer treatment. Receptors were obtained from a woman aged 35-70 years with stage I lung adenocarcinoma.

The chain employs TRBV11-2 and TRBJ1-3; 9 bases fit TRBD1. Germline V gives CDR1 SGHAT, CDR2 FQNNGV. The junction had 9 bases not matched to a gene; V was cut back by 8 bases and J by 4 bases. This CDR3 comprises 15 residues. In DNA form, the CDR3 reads TGTGCCAGCGCCAACAGGGGGCGCGCGGGAAACACCATATATTTT. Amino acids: CASANRGRAGNTIYF.

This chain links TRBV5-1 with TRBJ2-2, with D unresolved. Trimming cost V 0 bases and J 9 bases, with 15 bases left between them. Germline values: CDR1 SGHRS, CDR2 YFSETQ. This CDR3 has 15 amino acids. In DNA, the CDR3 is TGCGCCAGCAGCTTGGCCCCGCCCCTGAACAGGGAGCTGTTTTTT. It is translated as CASSLAPPLNRELFF.

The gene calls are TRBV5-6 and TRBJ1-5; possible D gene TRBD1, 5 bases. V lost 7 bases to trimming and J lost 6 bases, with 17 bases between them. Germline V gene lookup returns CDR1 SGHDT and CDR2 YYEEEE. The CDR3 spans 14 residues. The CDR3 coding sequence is TGTGCCAGCTCGAGAGGGGAACAAAGTCAGCCCCAGCATTTT. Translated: CASSRGEQSQPQHF.

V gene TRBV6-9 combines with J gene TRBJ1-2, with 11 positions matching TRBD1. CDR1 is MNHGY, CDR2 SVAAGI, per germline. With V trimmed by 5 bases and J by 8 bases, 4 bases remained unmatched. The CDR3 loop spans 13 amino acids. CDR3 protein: CASSRTGGRGYTF. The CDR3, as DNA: TGTGCCAGCAGTCGGACAGGGGGCAGGGGCTACACCTTC.

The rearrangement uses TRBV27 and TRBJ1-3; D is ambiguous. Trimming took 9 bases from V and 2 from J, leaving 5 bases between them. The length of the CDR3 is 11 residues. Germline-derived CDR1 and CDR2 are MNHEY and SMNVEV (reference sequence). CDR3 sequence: CASTAGNTIYF. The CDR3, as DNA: TGTGCCAGTACTGCTGGAAACACCATATATTTT.